The T cell receptor beta chain under discussion was sequenced for a study of molecular identifiers for immune sequencing clone quantification. TCRdb reprocessed the PCR reads with MiXCR, giving one entry per CDR3 protein. Altogether a few hundred thousand distinct CDR3 sequences are present, roughly a quarter being singletons, with the ten largest covering roughly 0.7%. The CDR3 is 15 residues long. Germline CDR1 MNHEY, CDR2 SMNVEV (reference sequence). This clonotype was counted once. Its antigen remains unidentified. One junction end does not reproduce the germline sequence, and a read error may be involved. Overall study findings and caveats: Spiked Jurkat TCR RNA equal to one cell could reportedly be picked out among 940,000 or so naive cells.

The rearrangement uses TRBV27 and TRBJ2-1; D possibly corresponds to TRBD1 (5 bases). Sequencing used naive CD8+ T cells from blood, with Jurkat cell RNA spiked in. Subset given: FACS-sorted CD8+CD4-CCR7+CD45RA+ naive T cells. The clonotype originates from a human donor in good health. Some libraries in this study had Jurkat cell RNA spiked in. The CDR3 is CASSLTRWGRNEQFF. CDR3 nucleotide sequence: TGCGCCAGCAGTTTAACGCGGTGGGGCCGCAATGAGCAGTTCTTC.